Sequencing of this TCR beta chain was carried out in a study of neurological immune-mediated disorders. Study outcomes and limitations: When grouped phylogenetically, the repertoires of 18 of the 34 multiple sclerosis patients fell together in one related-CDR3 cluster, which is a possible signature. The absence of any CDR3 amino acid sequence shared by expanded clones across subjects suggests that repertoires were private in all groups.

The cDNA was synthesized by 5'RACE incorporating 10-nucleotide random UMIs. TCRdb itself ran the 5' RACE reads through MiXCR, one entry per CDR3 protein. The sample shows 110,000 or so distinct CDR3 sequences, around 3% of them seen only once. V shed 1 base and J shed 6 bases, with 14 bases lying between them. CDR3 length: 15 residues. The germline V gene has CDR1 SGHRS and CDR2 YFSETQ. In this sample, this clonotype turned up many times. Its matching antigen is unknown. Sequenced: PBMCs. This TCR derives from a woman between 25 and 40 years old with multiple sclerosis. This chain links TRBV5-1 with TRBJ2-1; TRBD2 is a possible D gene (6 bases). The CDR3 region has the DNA TGCGCCAGCAGCTTGCGCAGGATGGGGGGCAATGAGCAGTTCTTC. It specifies CASSLRRMGGNEQFF.